Each of the 21 T cell receptor beta chains below was sequenced from the same sample in a study of T cells in localized non-small cell lung cancer. Produced via immunoSEQ multiplex PCR; TCRdb's table is partial and in-frame only. Seen here are about 2,800 clones, 15% to 25% observed once, and the top ten hold under 30%. The sample consisted of lung tumor tissue, taken before any cancer treatment. Source of these receptors: a male donor at least 60 years old with stage II squamous cell lung carcinoma.

The CDR3 DNA sequence: TGTGCCAGCAGTGAAGGGCGGAGCACCGGGGAGCTGTTTTTT. Translation: CASSEGRSTGELFF. V is TRBV9 and J is TRBJ2-2, with unresolved D. With 5 bases removed from V and 4 bases from J, the gap between germline ends came to 12 bases. The CDR3 is 14 amino acids. CDR1 and CDR2 from the germline V gene are SGDLS and YYNGEE.

In nucleotides, the CDR3 is TGTGCCTGGTCCAAGGGACAGCGAAGCTCCTACGAGCAGTACTTC. It yields the protein CAWSKGQRSSYEQYF. The chain links TRBV30 to TRBJ2-7, with 7 bases fitting TRBD1. After removal of 5 bases from V and 0 bases from J, the junction contained 10 bases not matched to a gene. Germline V CDR1 and CDR2: GTSNPN, SVGIG (reference sequence). The CDR3 spans 15 residues.

The chain has TRBV5-1 and TRBJ2-1, with 8 bases identical to TRBD1. Germline V gene sequence: CDR1 SGHRS, CDR2 YFSETQ. This CDR3 has 15 residues. Losses at the gene ends were 4 bases for V and 7 bases for J; bases not matched to a gene: 10. The DNA for the CDR3 is TGCGCCAGCAGCCCCCGACAGGGGACAAGGAATGAGCAGTTCTTC. It specifies CASSPRQGTRNEQFF.

By sample fraction, this clone is medium-sized. V is TRBV11-3 and J is TRBJ2-1; possible D gene TRBD2, 5 bases. Germline V gene sequence: CDR1 SGHNT, CDR2 YENEEA. The V end lost 1 base, the J end lost 0 bases, and 7 bases lay between the germline ends. The CDR3 length is 15 residues. The DNA for the CDR3 is TGTGCCAGCAGCTTAGGAGGGAGCTCCTACAATGAGCAGTTCTTC. Translating gives CASSLGGSSYNEQFF.

This chain joins TRBV18 and TRBJ2-1; TRBD1 or TRBD2 may be the D gene (5 bases each). The CDR3 totals 17 residues. From germline, CDR1 is KGHSH and CDR2 LQKENI. The V end lost 3 bases, the J end lost 4 bases, and 19 bases lay between the germline ends. The CDR3 DNA reads TGTGCCAGCTCACCGGAGAGGGGAGACGTAGGTTACAATGAGCAGTTCTTC. Translating gives CASSPERGDVGYNEQFF.

This clone ranks as medium-sized. The rearrangement links TRBV6-8 to TRBJ1-5; 9 nucleotides align to TRBD1. The CDR3 runs 16 residues. The germline CDR1 and CDR2 sequences are MNHGY and SAAAGT. V was clipped by 5 bases and J by 3 bases; unmatched bases: 8. In DNA, the CDR3 is TGTGCCAGCAGTGCCCCGGACAGGGGCCACAATCAGCCCCAGCATTTT. Residues: CASSAPDRGHNQPQHF.

Within the sample, this clone is medium-sized. V and J are TRBV9 and TRBJ2-5, with 14 positions matching TRBD2. The trim removed 2 bases at V and 6 bases at J, leaving 18 bases unmatched. The CDR3 extends over 20 amino acids. Germline assignment: CDR1 SGDLS and CDR2 YYNGEE. CDR3: CASSVPEGTSGSMAGQTQYF. CDR3 nucleotide sequence: TGTGCCAGCAGCGTGCCCGAAGGGACTAGCGGGAGTATGGCGGGGCAGACCCAGTACTTC.

This clone has only a few counts. J is TRBJ1-5 and V is TRBV6-8, with a possible D match to TRBD1 (5 bases). V lost 10 bases and J lost 0, with 16 bases in between. This CDR3 contains 15 residues. Germline V gives CDR1 MNHGY, CDR2 SAAAGT. CDR3 sequence reads: CAISGDGNSNQPQHF. DNA for the CDR3: TGTGCCATCAGCGGGGACGGCAATAGCAATCAGCCCCAGCATTTT.

The gene calls are TRBV12-5 and TRBJ1-1, with D possibly being TRBD1 (6 bases). Trimming removed 2 bases at V and 2 bases at J, with 12 bases between. In germline, CDR1 is LGHNT, CDR2 FRNRAP. The CDR3 has 15 residues. The CDR3 protein is CASGLLGGGNTEAFF. CDR3 nucleotides: TGTGCTAGTGGTTTGCTCGGGGGGGGCAACACTGAAGCTTTCTTT.

This clone was detected a few times. The chain couples TRBV6-8 to TRBJ1-2, with 9 bases lining up with TRBD1. This CDR3 region has 14 residues. V lost 4 bases, J lost 5 bases, and 5 bases stayed unmatched. The germline gives CDR1 MNHGY, CDR2 SAAAGT. CDR3 bases: TGTGCCAGCAGTTTTGGGGGGACAGGGTATGGCTACACCTTC. Amino acids: CASSFGGTGYGYTF.

CDR3 protein: CASVMAYGDTQYF. The CDR3, as DNA: TGTGCTAGTGTTATGGCCTACGGAGATACGCAGTATTTT. This chain connects TRBV12-5 to TRBJ2-3, with D hard to call. Trimming removed 7 bases at V and 5 bases at J, with 13 bases between. This CDR3 region has 13 residues. Germline CDR1 LGHNT, CDR2 FRNRAP.

This clone was picked up a small number of times. V is TRBV11-3 and J is TRBJ2-1, with D perhaps TRBD2 (5 bases). CDR3 length equals 14 residues. Trimming left V 5 bases short and J 8 bases short, with 16 bases between. Per germline, CDR1 SGHNT and CDR2 YENEEA. CDR3 DNA sequence: TGTGCCAGCAGCAAAAGCGGACGTCCGGATGAGCAGTTCTTC. It translates to CASSKSGRPDEQFF.

The chain joins TRBV19 to TRBJ1-2; 7 bases are a match to TRBD1. The CDR3 covers 14 residues. J gave up 11 bases and V 5 bases, and 14 bases lay outside the gene matches. Germline lookup yields CDR1 LNHDA and CDR2 SQIVND (reference sequence). The CDR3 here is CASSQTGRTMEYTF. Written as DNA, the CDR3 is TGTGCCAGTAGTCAGACAGGGAGGACCATGGAGTACACCTTC.

In its sample, this clone is medium-sized. The CDR3 nucleotides read TGTGCCAGCAGCGACACACTGCGGGGGCAAGAGACCCAGTACTTC. Its protein product is CASSDTLRGQETQYF. The gene calls are TRBV11-3 and TRBJ2-5; 7 bases agree with TRBD2. Per germline, CDR1 SGHNT and CDR2 YENEEA. V shed 5 bases and J 2 bases; nucleotides not matched to a gene: 8. This CDR3 spans 15 amino acids.

This clone was recorded a few times. The rearrangement links TRBV11-3 to TRBJ2-1, with 12 bases that match TRBD2. The V segment lost 3 bases and the J segment 8 bases; nucleotides outside the gene matches: 5. This CDR3 contains 15 residues. Germline V gene data show CDR1 as SGHNT and CDR2 as YENEEA. This chain's CDR3 is CASSFTSGRRHEQFF. DNA for the CDR3: TGTGCCAGCAGCTTCACTAGCGGGAGGAGGCATGAGCAGTTCTTC.

The CDR3 loop is CASSLTQGAEKLFF. The CDR3 DNA follows: TGTGCCAGCAGTTTAACGCAGGGGGCTGAAAAACTGTTTTTT. J is TRBJ1-4 and V is TRBV28; 8 bases align to TRBD1. The CDR3 extends over 14 amino acids. V lost 2 bases, J lost 7 bases, and 3 bases stayed unmatched. CDR1 MDHEN and CDR2 SYDVKM come from the germline V gene.

In this sample, this clone turned up a few times. The chain employs TRBV6-8 and TRBJ2-6; D may be TRBD2 (6 bases). The CDR3 has 16 residues. V was pared by 4 bases and J by 4 bases, with 14 bases between. The V gene's germline CDR1 is MNHGY and CDR2 SAAAGT. This CDR3 is CASSSSGAGGANVLTF. CDR3 DNA sequence: TGTGCCAGCAGTTCCTCCGGGGCGGGAGGGGCCAACGTCCTGACTTTC.

The rearrangement links TRBV11-3 to TRBJ2-2; no reliable D call. The V gene's germline CDR1 is SGHNT and CDR2 YENEEA. Trimming left V 1 base short and J 3 bases short, with 9 bases between. CDR3 length: 15 amino acids. This CDR3 is CASSLGGVDTGELFF. CDR3 coding DNA: TGTGCCAGCAGCTTAGGCGGAGTGGACACCGGGGAGCTGTTTTTT.

The DNA of the CDR3 is TGTGCCAGCAGCTCGGGACAGGGTGGCACTGAAGCTTTCTTT. Encoded protein: CASSSGQGGTEAFF. The J gene is TRBJ1-1, the V gene TRBV11-3; the match to TRBD1 covers 9 bases. The CDR3 is 14 residues long. Germline-derived CDR1 and CDR2 are SGHNT and YENEEA. The ends lost 4 bases at V and 4 bases at J; junction bases unmatched: 4. The full variable domain, in which reference TRBV11-3 and TRBJ1-1 provide the parts outside the CDR3, is EAGVVQSPRYKIIEKKQPVAFWCNPISGHNTLYWYLQNLGQGPELLIRYENEEAVDDSQLPKDRFSAERLKGVDSTLKIQPAELGDSAVYLCASSSGQGGTEAFFGQGTRLTVV.

This clone was counted once. The chain couples TRBV5-1 to TRBJ2-7, with 9 bases fitting TRBD2. The CDR3 consists of 15 residues. After removal of 5 bases from V and 4 bases from J, the junction contained 10 bases not matched to a gene. The germline CDR1 and CDR2 sequences are SGHRS and YFSETQ. Here the CDR3 DNA reads TGCGCCAGCAGGGTAATGACTAGCGGAACTTACGAGCAGTACTTC. This encodes CASRVMTSGTYEQYF.

This clone was observed a handful of times. CDR3 sequence: CASSQTQNNYGYTF. The CDR3 DNA follows: TGCGCCAGCAGCCAGACCCAGAATAACTATGGCTACACCTTC. The chain combines TRBV4-1 with TRBJ1-2; D is unclear. Germline values: CDR1 MGHRA, CDR2 YSYEKL. The CDR3 has 14 amino acids. V was pared by 3 bases and J by 1 base, with 9 bases between.